These 15 T cell receptor beta chains originate from one sample sequenced in a study of control samples from healthy donors and cancer patients. Sequencing was performed with immunoSEQ multiplex PCR; in TCRdb, only in-frame clones are kept and a portion is missing. This sample has about 160,000 clones; roughly 89% occur once, and the top ten carry around 13%. Specimen: blood. The receptors derive from a man between 25 and 39 years old in good health.

The V gene is TRBV7-2, the J gene TRBJ2-7; D is perhaps TRBD1 (6 bases). CDR1 and CDR2 (germline): SGHTA, FQGNSA. With 8 bases removed from V and 7 bases from J, the gap between germline ends came to 15 bases. The CDR3 consists of 12 residues. The CDR3 sequence is CASQDKRGEQYF. CDR3 nucleotides: TGTGCCAGCCAAGATAAGAGGGGGGAGCAGTACTTC.

The CDR3 protein is CASSATGEKGTDTQYF. In DNA form, the CDR3 reads TGTGCCAGCAGCGCCACAGGGGAGAAAGGCACAGATACGCAGTATTTT. V is TRBV9 and J is TRBJ2-3; TRBD1 aligns across 7 bases. The CDR3 is 16 amino acids. Trimming removed 3 bases from V and 1 base from J; junction bases left unmatched: 8. CDR1 is SGDLS, CDR2 YYNGEE, per germline.

This sequence joins TRBV6-2 or TRBV6-3 and TRBJ1-2; D may be TRBD1 (5 bases). Trimming took off 0 bases at V and 1 base at J, with 12 bases between the two ends. Germline CDR1 and CDR2: MNHEY and SVGEGT. CDR3 size: 16 residues. CDR3 region: CASSYSGQNNNYGYTF. For the CDR3, the DNA is TGTGCCAGCAGTTACTCGGGGCAGAACAATAACTATGGCTACACCTTC.

Here the CDR3 DNA reads TGCAGCGTTGAATGGGGGGGGGCGGGCAAGACCCAGTACTTC. This gives the protein CSVEWGGAGKTQYF. The gene calls are TRBV29-1 and TRBJ2-5, with D maybe TRBD2 (7 bases). This CDR3 region has 14 residues. Germline loops: CDR1 SQVTM, CDR2 ANQGSEA. Trimming removed 2 bases at V and 6 bases at J, with 16 bases between.

This chain links TRBV20-1 with TRBJ2-1; no reliable D call. The V gene's germline CDR1 is DFQATT and CDR2 SNEGSKA (reference sequence). The ends were cut back, 3 bases at V and 9 bases at J, with 9 bases in the middle. The CDR3 is 11 amino acids. Written as DNA, the CDR3 is TGCAGTGCTAGTGTTCACGGTGAGCAGTTCTTC. Protein product: CSASVHGEQFF.

The V call is TRBV7-9, the J call TRBJ1-1; D might be TRBD1 (6 bases). V shed 4 bases and J shed 1 base, with 13 bases lying between them. Germline CDR1 and CDR2: SEHNR and FQNEAQ (reference sequence). The CDR3 spans 15 residues. CDR3 in DNA: TGTGCCAGCAGCTCCTTAACAGGGTCGAACACTGAAGCTTTCTTT. It yields the protein CASSSLTGSNTEAFF.

This clone was seen just once. The chain recombines TRBV12-3 or TRBV12-4 with TRBJ1-6; maybe TRBD1 (6 bases). The CDR3 has 13 residues. Trimming left V 5 bases short and J 9 bases short, with 11 bases between. The CDR3 DNA reads as TGTGCCAGCAGTCCCGGGACATTTTCACCCCTCCACTTT. Translating it yields CASSPGTFSPLHF.

This chain uses TRBV5-1 with TRBJ1-4, with D unclear. Germline V gene lookup returns CDR1 SGHRS and CDR2 YFSETQ. There are 12 residues in the CDR3. V lost 2 bases, J lost 8 bases, and 7 bases lay in between. CDR3 amino acids: CASSFNGEKLFF. The CDR3 bases are TGCGCCAGCAGCTTTAACGGCGAAAAACTGTTTTTT. Looking up the rest from reference TRBV5-1 and TRBJ1-4 gives the full variable domain: KAGVTQTPRYLIKTRGQQVTLSCSPISGHRSVSWYQQTPGQGLQFLFEYFSETQRNKGNFPGRFSGRQFSNSRSEMNVSTLELGDSALYLCASSFNGEKLFFGSGTQLSVL.

This chain uses TRBV11-2 with TRBJ1-3, with D perhaps TRBD1 (5 bases). V lost 5 bases to trimming and J lost 4 bases, with 12 bases between them. CDR3 length equals 14 residues. Per germline, CDR1 SGHAT and CDR2 FQNNGV. CDR3 amino acids: CASSKEGLGNTIYF. In nucleotides, the CDR3 is TGTGCCAGCAGCAAGGAGGGGTTAGGAAACACCATATATTTT.

The chain is built from TRBV2 and TRBJ1-5, with D unresolved. This CDR3 spans 14 amino acids. The V gene's germline CDR1 is SNHLY and CDR2 FYNNEI. V gave up 1 base and J gave up 1 base, with 5 bases separating them. CDR3 DNA sequence: TGTGCCAGCAGTGAAGGCAGGAGCAATCAGCCCCAGCATTTT. This codes for CASSEGRSNQPQHF.

This clone showed up just once. The genes are TRBV7-8 and TRBJ2-3, with D tentatively TRBD1 (6 bases). The germline V gene has CDR1 SGHVS and CDR2 FQNEAQ. The CDR3 sequence is 15 residues long. The ends were cut back, 1 base at V and 1 base at J, with 9 bases in the middle. The CDR3 reads CASSLGAGGTDTQYF. For the CDR3, the DNA is TGTGCCAGCAGCTTAGGAGCAGGGGGCACAGATACGCAGTATTTT.

Written as DNA, the CDR3 is TGCAGCGTTGAAGTCGCAGGGAACTATGGCTACACCTTC. It translates to CSVEVAGNYGYTF. This rearrangement joins TRBV29-1 to TRBJ1-2; possibly TRBD1 for D (5 bases). Germline V lookup: CDR1 SQVTM, CDR2 ANQGSEA. The ends were cut back, 1 base at V and 2 bases at J, with 8 bases in the middle. The CDR3 runs to 13 residues.

The chain combines TRBV6-6 with TRBJ2-7; 7 positions agree with TRBD1. V dropped 5 bases and J dropped 2; count of bases not matched to a gene: 12. The CDR3 spans 16 residues. Per the germline V gene, CDR1 is MNHNY and CDR2 is SVGAGI (reference sequence). The CDR3 region has the DNA TGTGCCAGCAGTCCCGGACAGGAGAGCGGTACCTACGAGCAGTACTTC. It codes for CASSPGQESGTYEQYF.

The V gene is TRBV4-1, the J gene TRBJ2-3; 9 nucleotides agree with TRBD1. The CDR3 runs 18 residues. Per the germline V gene, CDR1 is MGHRA and CDR2 is YSYEKL. Trimming at V came to 1 base and at J to 0 bases, leaving 8 bases not matched to a gene. CDR3: CASSQGTQGAPSTDTQYF. The CDR3 DNA is TGCGCCAGCAGCCAAGGAACACAGGGGGCCCCTAGCACAGATACGCAGTATTTT.

The rearrangement links TRBV20-1 to TRBJ2-3, with 11 positions matching TRBD2. V was pared by 6 bases and J by 6 bases, with 8 bases of the junction left unmatched. The germline V gene encodes CDR1 DFQATT and CDR2 SNEGSKA (reference sequence). CDR3 length: 14 residues. CDR3 in amino acids: CSASLAGGPDTQYF. The CDR3 coding sequence is TGCAGTGCCAGTTTAGCGGGGGGGCCGGATACGCAGTATTTT.